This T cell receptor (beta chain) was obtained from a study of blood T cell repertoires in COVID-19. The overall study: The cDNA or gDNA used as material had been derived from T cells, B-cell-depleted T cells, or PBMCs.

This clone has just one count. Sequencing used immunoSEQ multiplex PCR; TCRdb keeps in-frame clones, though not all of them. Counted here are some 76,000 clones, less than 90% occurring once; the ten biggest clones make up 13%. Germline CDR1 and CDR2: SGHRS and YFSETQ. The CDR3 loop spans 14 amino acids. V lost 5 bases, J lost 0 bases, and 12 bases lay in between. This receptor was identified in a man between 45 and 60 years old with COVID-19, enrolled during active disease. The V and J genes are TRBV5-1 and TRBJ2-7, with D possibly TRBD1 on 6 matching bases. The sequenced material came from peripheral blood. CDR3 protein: CASRRDTSSYEQYF. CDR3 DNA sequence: TGCGCCAGCAGACGGGACACGAGCTCCTACGAGCAGTACTTC.